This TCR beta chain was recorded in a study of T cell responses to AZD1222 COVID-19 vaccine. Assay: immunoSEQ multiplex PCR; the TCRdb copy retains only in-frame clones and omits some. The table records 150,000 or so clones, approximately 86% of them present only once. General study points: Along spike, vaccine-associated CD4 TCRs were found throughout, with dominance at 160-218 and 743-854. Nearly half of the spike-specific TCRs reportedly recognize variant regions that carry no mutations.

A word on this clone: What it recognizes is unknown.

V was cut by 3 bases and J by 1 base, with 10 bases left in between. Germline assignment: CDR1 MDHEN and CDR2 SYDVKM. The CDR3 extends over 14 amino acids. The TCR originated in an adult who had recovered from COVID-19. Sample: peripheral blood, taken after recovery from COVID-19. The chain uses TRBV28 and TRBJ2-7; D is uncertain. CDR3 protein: CASSFLPGSYEQYF. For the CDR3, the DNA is TGTGCCAGCAGTTTCCTGCCCGGATCCTACGAGCAGTACTTC.